This TCR beta chain was identified during a study of blood T cell repertoires in COVID-19. The germline gives CDR1 MGHRA, CDR2 YSYEKL. The CDR3 is made up of 16 amino acids. Deletions cut 4 bases from V and 11 bases from J, with 26 bases between. Assay used: immunoSEQ multiplex PCR; TCRdb lists only in-frame clones, some missing. The profile shows 55,000 to 75,000 clones, 80% to 85% of them singletons. The specimen was peripheral blood. This receptor was identified in an elderly man with COVID-19, enrolled during active disease. This rearrangement joins TRBV4-1 to TRBJ1-1; D gene ambiguous. The DNA of the CDR3 is TGCGCCAGCAGCCTTAGACGAGAGCTGGAACGCTCGGGGGCTTTCTTT. Translated, it gives CASSLRRELERSGAFF.